The 4 T cell receptor beta chains below all came from one sample that was sequenced in a study of blood T cell repertoires in COVID-19. The data were produced by immunoSEQ multiplex PCR, yet TCRdb's version contains in-frame clones alone and is incomplete. In the table there are 270,000 or so clones, around 90% of which are singletons. The sequencing sample was made of peripheral blood. These TCRs come from a woman aged 60-75 years with COVID-19, enrolled during active disease.

This chain joins TRBV5-6 and TRBJ1-1; 7 bases map to TRBD1. The germline V gene has CDR1 SGHDT and CDR2 YYEEEE. This CDR3 has 11 amino acids. V gave up 6 bases and J gave up 6 bases; unmatched junction bases: 2. The DNA of the CDR3 is TGTGCCAGCACCAGGGGGGCTGAAGCTTTCTTT. Protein sequence: CASTRGAEAFF.

The chain links TRBV5-1 to TRBJ1-6; a possible D gene is TRBD1 (5 bases). CDR1 is SGHRS and CDR2 is YFSETQ in the germline V gene. This CDR3 comprises 15 residues. The ends were cut back, 4 bases at V and 6 bases at J, with 14 bases in the middle. The CDR3 DNA sequence: TGCGCCAGCAGCGAACAGGCCCAAACTAATTCACCCCTCCACTTT. Its translation: CASSEQAQTNSPLHF.

The chain recombines TRBV12-3 or TRBV12-4 with TRBJ1-3, with D possibly TRBD1 on 6 matching bases. CDR3 length equals 12 residues. The V gene lost 8 bases and the J gene lost 7 bases, with 12 bases spanning the gap. CDR3 bases: TGTGCCAGCCATCCGGGGGGCAACACCATATATTTT. This translates into CASHPGGNTIYF.

The rearrangement links TRBV19 to TRBJ1-2, with D possibly TRBD1 on 6 matching bases. Germline lookup yields CDR1 LNHDA and CDR2 SQIVND (reference sequence). V was pared by 3 bases and J by 3 bases, with 17 bases between. The length of the CDR3 is 16 residues. CDR3 sequence (DNA): TGTGCCAGTAGTATGGGACAACATGGAGCTTACTATGGCTACACCTTC. This codes for CASSMGQHGAYYGYTF.